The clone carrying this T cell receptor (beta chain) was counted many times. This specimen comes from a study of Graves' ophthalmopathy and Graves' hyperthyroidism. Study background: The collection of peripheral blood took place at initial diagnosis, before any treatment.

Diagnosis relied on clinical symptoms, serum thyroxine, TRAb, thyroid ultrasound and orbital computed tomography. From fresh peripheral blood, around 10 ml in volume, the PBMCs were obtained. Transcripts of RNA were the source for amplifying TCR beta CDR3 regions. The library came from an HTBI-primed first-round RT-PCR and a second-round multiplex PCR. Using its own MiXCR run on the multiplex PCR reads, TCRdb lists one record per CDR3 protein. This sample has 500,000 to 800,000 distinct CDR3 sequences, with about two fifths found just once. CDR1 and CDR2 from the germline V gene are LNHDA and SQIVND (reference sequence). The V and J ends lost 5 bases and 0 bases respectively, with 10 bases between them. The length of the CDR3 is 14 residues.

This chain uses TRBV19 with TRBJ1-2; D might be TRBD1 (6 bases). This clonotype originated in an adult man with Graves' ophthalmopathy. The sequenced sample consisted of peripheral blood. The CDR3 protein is CASSSWTANYGYTF. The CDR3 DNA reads TGTGCCAGTAGTTCTTGGACAGCTAACTATGGCTACACCTTC.